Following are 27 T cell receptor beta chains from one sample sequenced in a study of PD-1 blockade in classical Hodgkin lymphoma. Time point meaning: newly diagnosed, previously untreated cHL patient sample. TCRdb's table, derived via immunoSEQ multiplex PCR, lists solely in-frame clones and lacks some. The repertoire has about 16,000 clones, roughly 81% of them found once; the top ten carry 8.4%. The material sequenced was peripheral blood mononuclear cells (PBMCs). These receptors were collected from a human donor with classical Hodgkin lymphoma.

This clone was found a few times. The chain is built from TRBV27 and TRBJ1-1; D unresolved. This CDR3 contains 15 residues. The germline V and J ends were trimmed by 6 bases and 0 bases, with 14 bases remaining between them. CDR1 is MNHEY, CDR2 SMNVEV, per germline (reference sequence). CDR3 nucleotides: TGTGCCAGCAGACTACGGGGTCGTATGAACACTGAAGCTTTCTTT. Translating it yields CASRLRGRMNTEAFF.

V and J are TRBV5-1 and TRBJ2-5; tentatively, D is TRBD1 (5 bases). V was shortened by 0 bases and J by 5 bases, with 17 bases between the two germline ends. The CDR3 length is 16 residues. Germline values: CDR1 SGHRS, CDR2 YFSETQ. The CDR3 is CASSLVGGAALETQYF. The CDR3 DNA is TGCGCCAGCAGCTTGGTGGGTGGGGCGGCGTTGGAGACCCAGTACTTC.

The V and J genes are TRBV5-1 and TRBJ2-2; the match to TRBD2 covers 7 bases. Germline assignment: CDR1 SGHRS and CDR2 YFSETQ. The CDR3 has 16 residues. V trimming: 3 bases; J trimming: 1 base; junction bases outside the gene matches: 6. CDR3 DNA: TGCGCCAGCAGCTGGACCGGGACTAAGAACACCGGGGAGCTGTTTTTT. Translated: CASSWTGTKNTGELFF.

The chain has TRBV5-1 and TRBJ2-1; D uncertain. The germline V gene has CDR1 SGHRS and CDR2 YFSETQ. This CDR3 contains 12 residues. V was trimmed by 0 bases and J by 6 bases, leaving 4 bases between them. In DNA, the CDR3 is TGCGCCAGCAGCTTGGGAATCAATGAGCAGTTCTTC. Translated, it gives CASSLGINEQFF. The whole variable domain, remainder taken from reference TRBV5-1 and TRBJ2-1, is KAGVTQTPRYLIKTRGQQVTLSCSPISGHRSVSWYQQTPGQGLQFLFEYFSETQRNKGNFPGRFSGRQFSNSRSEMNVSTLELGDSALYLCASSLGINEQFFGPGTRLTVL.

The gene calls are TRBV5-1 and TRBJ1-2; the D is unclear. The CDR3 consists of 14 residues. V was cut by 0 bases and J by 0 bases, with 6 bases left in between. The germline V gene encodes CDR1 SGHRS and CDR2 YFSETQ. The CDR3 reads CASSLDLTNYGYTF. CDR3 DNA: TGCGCCAGCAGCTTGGATCTGACTAACTATGGCTACACCTTC.

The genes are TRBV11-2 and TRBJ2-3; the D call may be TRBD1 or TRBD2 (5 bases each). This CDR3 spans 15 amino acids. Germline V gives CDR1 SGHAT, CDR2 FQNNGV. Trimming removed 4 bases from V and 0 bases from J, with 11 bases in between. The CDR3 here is CASSSTGLSTDTQYF. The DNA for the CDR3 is TGTGCCAGCAGCTCAACAGGACTGAGCACAGATACGCAGTATTTT.

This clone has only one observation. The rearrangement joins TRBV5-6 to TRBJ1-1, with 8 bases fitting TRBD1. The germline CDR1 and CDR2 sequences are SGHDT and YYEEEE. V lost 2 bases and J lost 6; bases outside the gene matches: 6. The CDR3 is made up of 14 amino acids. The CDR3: CASSFISGGPEAFF. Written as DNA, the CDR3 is TGTGCCAGCAGCTTCATCTCAGGGGGCCCTGAAGCTTTCTTT.

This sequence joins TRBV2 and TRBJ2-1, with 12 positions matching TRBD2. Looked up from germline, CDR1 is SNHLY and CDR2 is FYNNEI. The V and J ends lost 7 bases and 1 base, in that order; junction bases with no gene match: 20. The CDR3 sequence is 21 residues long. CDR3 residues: CASMGGWTSGTNERSYNEQFF. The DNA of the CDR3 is TGTGCCAGCATGGGGGGTTGGACTAGCGGGACTAATGAGAGGTCCTACAATGAGCAGTTCTTC.

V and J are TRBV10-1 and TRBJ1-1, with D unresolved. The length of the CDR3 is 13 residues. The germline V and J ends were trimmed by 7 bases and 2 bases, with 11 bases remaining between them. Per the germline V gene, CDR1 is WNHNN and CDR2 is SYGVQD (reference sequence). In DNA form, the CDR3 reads TGCGCCAGCAACGGACGGTCCAACACTGAAGCTTTCTTT. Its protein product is CASNGRSNTEAFF.

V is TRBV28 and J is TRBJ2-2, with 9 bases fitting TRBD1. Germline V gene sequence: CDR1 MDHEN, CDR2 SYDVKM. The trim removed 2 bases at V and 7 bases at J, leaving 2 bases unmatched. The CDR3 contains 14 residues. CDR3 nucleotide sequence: TGTGCCAGCAGTTTAACAGGGGGCGGCGGGGAGCTGTTTTTT. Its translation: CASSLTGGGGELFF.

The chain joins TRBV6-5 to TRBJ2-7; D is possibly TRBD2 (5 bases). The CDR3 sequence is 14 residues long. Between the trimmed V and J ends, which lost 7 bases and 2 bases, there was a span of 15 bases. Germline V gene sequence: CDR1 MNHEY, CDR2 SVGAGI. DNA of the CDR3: TGTGCCAGCATCGGGTCTACCGGGGCCTACGAGCAGTACTTC. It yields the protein CASIGSTGAYEQYF.

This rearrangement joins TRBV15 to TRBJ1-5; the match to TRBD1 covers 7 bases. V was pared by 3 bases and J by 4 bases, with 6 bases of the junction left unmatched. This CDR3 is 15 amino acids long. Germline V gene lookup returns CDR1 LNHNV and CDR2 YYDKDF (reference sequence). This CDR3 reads CATSRDRWGNQPQHF. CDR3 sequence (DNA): TGTGCCACCAGCAGGGACAGGTGGGGGAATCAGCCCCAGCATTTT.

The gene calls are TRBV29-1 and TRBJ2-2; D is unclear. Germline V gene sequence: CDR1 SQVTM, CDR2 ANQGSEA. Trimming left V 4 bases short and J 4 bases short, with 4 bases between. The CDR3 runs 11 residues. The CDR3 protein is CSVGTTGELFF. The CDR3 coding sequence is TGCAGCGTTGGAACCACCGGGGAGCTGTTTTTT.

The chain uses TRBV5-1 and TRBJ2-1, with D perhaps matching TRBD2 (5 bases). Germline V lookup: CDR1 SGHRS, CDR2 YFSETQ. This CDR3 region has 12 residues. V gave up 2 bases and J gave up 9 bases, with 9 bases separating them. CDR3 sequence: CASSFEGFEQFF. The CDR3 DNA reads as TGCGCCAGCAGCTTTGAGGGATTTGAGCAGTTCTTC.

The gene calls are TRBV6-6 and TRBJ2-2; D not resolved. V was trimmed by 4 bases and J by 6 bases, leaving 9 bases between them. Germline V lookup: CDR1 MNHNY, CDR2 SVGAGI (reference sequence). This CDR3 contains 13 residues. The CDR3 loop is CASSSNSAGELFF. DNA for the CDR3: TGTGCCAGCAGTTCAAACTCGGCCGGGGAGCTGTTTTTT.

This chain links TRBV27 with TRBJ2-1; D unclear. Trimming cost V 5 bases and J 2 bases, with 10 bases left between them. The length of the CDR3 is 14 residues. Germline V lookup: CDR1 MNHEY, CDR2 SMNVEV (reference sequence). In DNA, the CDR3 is TGTGCCAGCAGTGGGTACCGAGCCTACAATGAGCAGTTCTTC. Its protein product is CASSGYRAYNEQFF.

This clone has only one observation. CDR3 amino acids: CASSRGGRGQETQYF. CDR3 DNA: TGTGCCAGCAGCCGGGGGGGCAGGGGACAAGAGACCCAGTACTTC. The chain links TRBV5-4 to TRBJ2-5, with TRBD2 matching 8 bases. CDR1 SGHNT and CDR2 YYREEE come from the germline V gene (reference sequence). V lost 4 bases to trimming and J lost 2 bases; unmatched junction nucleotides: 7. This CDR3 is 15 amino acids long.

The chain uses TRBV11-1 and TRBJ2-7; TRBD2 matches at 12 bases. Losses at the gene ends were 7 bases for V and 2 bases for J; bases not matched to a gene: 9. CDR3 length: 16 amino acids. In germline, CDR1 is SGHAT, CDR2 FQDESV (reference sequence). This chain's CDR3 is CASTPGLAGTAYEQYF. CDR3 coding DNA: TGTGCCAGCACCCCCGGACTAGCGGGGACGGCCTACGAGCAGTACTTC.

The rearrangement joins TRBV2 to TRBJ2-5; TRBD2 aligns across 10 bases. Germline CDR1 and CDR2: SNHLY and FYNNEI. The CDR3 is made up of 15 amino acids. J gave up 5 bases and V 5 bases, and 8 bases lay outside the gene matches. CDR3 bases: TGTGCCAGCAGTTCTTCAGCGGGAGGGGGGGAGACCCAGTACTTC. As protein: CASSSSAGGGETQYF.

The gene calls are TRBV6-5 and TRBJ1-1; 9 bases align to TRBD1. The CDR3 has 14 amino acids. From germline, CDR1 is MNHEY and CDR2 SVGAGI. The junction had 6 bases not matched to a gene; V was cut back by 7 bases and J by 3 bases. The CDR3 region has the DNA TGTGCCAGCAAAAAACGACAGGGGGACACTGAAGCTTTCTTT. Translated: CASKKRQGDTEAFF.

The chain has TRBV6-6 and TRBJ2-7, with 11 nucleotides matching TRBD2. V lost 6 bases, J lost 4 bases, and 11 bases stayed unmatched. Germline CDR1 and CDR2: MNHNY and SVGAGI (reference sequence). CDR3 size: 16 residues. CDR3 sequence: CASRPPSSGGKYEQYF. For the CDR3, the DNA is TGTGCCAGCAGGCCACCCTCTAGCGGGGGGAAATACGAGCAGTACTTC.

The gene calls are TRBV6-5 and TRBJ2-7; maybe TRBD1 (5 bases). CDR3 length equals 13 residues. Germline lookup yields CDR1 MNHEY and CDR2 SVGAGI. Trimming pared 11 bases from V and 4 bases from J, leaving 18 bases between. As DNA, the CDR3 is TGTGCCTCAAAGACGGTAGGGGTGTACGAGCAGTACTTC. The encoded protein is CASKTVGVYEQYF.

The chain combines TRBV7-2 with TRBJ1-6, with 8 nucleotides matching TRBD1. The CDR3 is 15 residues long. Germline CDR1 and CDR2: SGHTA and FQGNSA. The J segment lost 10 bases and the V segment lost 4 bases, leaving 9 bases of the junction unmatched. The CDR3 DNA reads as TGTGCCAGCAGCTCTCAGGGGGCTGCGGGATCACCCCTCCACTTT. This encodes CASSSQGAAGSPLHF.

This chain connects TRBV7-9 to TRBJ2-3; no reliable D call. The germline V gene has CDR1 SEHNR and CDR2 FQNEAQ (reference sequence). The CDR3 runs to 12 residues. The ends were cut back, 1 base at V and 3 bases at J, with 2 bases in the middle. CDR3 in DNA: TGTGCCAGCAGCTTAGGAACAGATACGCAGTATTTT. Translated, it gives CASSLGTDTQYF.

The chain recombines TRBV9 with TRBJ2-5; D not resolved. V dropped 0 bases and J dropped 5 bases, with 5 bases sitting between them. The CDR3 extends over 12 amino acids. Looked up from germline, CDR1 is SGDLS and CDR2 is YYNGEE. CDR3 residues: CASSVGWETQYF. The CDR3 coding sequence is TGTGCCAGCAGCGTAGGCTGGGAGACCCAGTACTTC. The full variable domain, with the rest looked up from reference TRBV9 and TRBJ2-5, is DSGVTQTPKHLITATGQRVTLRCSPRSGDLSVYWYQQSLDQGLQFLIQYYNGEERAKGNILERFSAQQFPDLHSELNLSSLELGDSALYFCASSVGWETQYFGPGTRLLVL.

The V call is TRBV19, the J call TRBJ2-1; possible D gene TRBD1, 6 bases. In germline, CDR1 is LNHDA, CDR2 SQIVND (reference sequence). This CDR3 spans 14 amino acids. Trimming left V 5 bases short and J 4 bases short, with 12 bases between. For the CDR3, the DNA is TGTGCCAGTAGTTCTCGGACAGATTACAATGAGCAGTTCTTC. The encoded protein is CASSSRTDYNEQFF. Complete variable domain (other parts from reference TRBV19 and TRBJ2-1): DGGITQSPKYLFRKEGQNVTLSCEQNLNHDAMYWYRQDPGQGLRLIYYSQIVNDFQKGDIAEGYSVSREKKESFPLTVTSAQKNPTAFYLCASSSRTDYNEQFFGPGTRLTVL.

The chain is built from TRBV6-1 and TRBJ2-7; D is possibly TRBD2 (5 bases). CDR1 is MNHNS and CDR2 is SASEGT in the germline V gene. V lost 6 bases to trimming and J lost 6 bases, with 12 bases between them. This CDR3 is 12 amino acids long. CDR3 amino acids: CASSPGGREQYF. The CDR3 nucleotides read TGTGCCAGCAGCCCGGGCGGGCGCGAGCAGTACTTC.